This note documents a single T cell receptor (beta chain) sequence. Sequenced by immunoSEQ multiplex PCR; TCRdb stores in-frame clones only, minus some. The sample contains 650,000 to 950,000 clones, 80% to 90% of which appear only once. The data originate from a study of shared T cell receptors in the human thymus. Germline values: CDR1 SGHKS, CDR2 YYEKEE (reference sequence). This CDR3 has 13 residues. V gave up 0 bases and J gave up 8 bases, with 11 bases separating them. These same records also appear under a second study, on human thymus T cells.

This TCR was sampled from a girl less than two years old with a congenital heart defect. The sequenced sample was thymocytes. The J gene is TRBJ1-2, the V gene TRBV5-5; D is unresolved. Here the CDR3 reads CASSLARFSGYTF. CDR3 nucleotide sequence: TGTGCCAGCAGCTTGGCCAGGTTTTCGGGCTACACCTTC.